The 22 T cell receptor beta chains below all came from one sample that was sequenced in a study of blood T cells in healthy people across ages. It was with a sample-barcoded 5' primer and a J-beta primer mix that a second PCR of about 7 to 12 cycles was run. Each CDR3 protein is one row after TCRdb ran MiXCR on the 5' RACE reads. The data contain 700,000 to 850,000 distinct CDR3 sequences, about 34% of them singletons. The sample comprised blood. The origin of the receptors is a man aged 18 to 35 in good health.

The CDR3 sequence: CSATGGAEGKLFF. CDR3 bases: TGCAGTGCTACAGGGGGCGCGGAAGGAAAACTGTTTTTT. The J gene is TRBJ1-4, the V gene TRBV20-1; 8 positions agree with TRBD1. This CDR3 has 13 residues. Germline values: CDR1 DFQATT, CDR2 SNEGSKA (reference sequence). J gave up 10 bases and V 4 bases, and 8 bases lay outside the gene matches.

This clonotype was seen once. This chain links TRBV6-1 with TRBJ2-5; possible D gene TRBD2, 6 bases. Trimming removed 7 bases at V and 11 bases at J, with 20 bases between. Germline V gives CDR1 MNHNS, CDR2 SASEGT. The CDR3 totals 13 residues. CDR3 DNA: TGTGCCAGCAAGGAGGGCAGAGCCTACGGGCAGTACTTC. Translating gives CASKEGRAYGQYF.

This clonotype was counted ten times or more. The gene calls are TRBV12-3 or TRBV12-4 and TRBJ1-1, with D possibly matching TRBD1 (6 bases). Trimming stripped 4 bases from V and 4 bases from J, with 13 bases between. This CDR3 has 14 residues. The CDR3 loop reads CASSSGVRGTEAFF. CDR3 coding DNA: TGTGCCAGCAGTTCAGGGGTTCGGGGCACTGAAGCTTTCTTT.

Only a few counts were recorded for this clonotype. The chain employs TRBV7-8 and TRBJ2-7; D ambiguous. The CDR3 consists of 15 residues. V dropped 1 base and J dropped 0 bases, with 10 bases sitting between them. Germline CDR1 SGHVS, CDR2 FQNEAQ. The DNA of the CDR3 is TGTGCCAGCAGCTTAGTTCCCCGGAGCTCCTACGAGCAGTACTTC. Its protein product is CASSLVPRSSYEQYF.

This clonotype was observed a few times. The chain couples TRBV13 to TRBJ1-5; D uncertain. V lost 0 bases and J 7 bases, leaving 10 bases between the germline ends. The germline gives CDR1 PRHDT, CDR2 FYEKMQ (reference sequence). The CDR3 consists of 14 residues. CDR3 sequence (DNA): TGTGCCAGCAGCTTAGGCCCCCTCTACCAGCCCCAGCATTTT. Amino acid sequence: CASSLGPLYQPQHF.

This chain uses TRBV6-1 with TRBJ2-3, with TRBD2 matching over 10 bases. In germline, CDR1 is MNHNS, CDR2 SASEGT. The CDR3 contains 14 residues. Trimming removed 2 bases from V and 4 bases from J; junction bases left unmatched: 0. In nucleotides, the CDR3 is TGTGCCAGCAGTGAACTAGCGGGAGCAGATACGCAGTATTTT. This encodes CASSELAGADTQYF.

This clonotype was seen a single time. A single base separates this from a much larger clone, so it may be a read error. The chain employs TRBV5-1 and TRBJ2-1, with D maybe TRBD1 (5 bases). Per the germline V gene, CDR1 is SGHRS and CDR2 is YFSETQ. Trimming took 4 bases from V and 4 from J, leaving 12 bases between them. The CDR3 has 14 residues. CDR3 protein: CASSDRYTYNEQFF. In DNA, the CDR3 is TGCGCCAGCAGCGACAGATACACTTACAATGAGCAGTTCTTC.

CDR3 bases: TGTGCCAGCACCTCGAGGGAGGGTTCAGCAAATGAGCAGTTCTTC. It specifies CASTSREGSANEQFF. The chain joins TRBV28 to TRBJ2-1; 7 bases match TRBD2. This CDR3 region has 15 residues. The V gene's germline CDR1 is MDHEN and CDR2 SYDVKM. V dropped 7 bases and J dropped 7; count of bases not matched to a gene: 13.

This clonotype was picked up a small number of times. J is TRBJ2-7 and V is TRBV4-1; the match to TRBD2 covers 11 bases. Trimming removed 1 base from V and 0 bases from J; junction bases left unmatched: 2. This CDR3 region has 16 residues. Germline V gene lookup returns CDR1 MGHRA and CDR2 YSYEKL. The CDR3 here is CASSQVAGGLSYEQYF. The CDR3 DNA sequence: TGCGCCAGCAGCCAAGTAGCGGGGGGGCTCTCCTACGAGCAGTACTTC.

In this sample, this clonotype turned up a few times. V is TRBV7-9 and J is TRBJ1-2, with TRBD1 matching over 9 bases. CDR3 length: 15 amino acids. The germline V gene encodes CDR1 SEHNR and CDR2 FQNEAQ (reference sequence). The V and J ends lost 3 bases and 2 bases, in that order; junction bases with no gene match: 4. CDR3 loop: CASSFRDRDNYGYTF. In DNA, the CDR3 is TGTGCCAGCAGCTTCCGGGACAGGGACAACTATGGCTACACCTTC. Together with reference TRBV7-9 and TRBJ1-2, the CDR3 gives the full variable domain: DTGVSQNPRHKITKRGQNVTFRCDPISEHNRLYWYRQTLGQGPEFLTYFQNEAQLEKSRLLSDRFSAERPKGSFSTLEIQRTEQGDSAMYLCASSFRDRDNYGYTFGSGTRLTVV.

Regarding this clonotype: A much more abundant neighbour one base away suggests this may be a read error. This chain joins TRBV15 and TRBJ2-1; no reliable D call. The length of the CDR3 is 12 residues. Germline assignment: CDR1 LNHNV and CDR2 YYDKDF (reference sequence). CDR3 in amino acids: CVTSRDVNEQFF. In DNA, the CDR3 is TGTGTCACCAGCAGAGATGTAAATGAGCAGTTCTTC.

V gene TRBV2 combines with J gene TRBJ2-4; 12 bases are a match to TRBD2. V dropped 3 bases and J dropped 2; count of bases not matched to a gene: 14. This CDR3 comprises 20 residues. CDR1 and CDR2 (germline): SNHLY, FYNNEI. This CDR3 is CASSDVFGLAGGRSKNIQYF. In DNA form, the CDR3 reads TGTGCCAGCAGTGATGTGTTCGGGCTAGCGGGGGGGCGGTCCAAAAACATTCAGTACTTC.

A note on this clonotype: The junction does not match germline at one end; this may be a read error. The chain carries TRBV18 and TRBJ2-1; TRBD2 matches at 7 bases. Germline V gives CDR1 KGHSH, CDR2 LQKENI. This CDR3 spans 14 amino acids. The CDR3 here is CACSPPGGIYEQFF. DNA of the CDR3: TGTGCCTGCTCACCACCGGGGGGAATCTACGAGCAGTTCTTC.

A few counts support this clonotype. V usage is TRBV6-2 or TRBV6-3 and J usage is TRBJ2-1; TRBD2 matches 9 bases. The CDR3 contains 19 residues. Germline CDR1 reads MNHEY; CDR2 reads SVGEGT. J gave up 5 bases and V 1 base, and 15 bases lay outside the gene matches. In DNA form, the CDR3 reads TGTGCCAGCAGTTACTTCCGGGCTAGCGGGGCCCTCGGAGACAATGAGCAGTTCTTC. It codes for CASSYFRASGALGDNEQFF.

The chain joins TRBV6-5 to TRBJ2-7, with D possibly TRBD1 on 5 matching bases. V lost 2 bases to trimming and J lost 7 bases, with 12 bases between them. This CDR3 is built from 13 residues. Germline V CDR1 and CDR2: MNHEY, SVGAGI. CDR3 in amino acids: CASSYGAYNEQYF. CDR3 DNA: TGTGCCAGCAGTTACGGGGCCTACAATGAGCAGTACTTC.

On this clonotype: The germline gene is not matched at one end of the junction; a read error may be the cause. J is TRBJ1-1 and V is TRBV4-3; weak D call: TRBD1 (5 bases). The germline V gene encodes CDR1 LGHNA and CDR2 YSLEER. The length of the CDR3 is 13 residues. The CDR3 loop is CASSQDGALETFF. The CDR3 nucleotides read TGCGCCAGCAGCCAAGACGGGGCCCTTGAAACTTTCTTT.

In DNA form, the CDR3 reads TGTGCCAGCAGTTTATCTTGGGGCATCCGAAACATTCAGTACTTC. It is translated as CASSLSWGIRNIQYF. The chain carries TRBV27 and TRBJ2-4; D possibly corresponds to TRBD1 (5 bases). The V gene lost 0 bases and the J gene lost 6 bases, with 12 bases spanning the gap. The germline V gene encodes CDR1 MNHEY and CDR2 SMNVEV (reference sequence). The CDR3 runs 15 residues.

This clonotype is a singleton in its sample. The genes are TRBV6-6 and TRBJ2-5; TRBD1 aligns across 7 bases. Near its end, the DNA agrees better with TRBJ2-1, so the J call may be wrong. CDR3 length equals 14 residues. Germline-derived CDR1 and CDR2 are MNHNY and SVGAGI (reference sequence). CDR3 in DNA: TGTGCCAGCAGTAAAAACAGGGGTGGAGAGACCCAGTTCTTC. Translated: CASSKNRGGETQFF.

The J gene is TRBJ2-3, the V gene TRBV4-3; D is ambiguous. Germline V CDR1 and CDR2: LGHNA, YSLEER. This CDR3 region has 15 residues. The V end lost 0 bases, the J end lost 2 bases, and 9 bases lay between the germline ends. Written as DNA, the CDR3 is TGCGCCAGCAGCCAAGATTACGGGCTCACAGATACGCAGTATTTT. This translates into CASSQDYGLTDTQYF.

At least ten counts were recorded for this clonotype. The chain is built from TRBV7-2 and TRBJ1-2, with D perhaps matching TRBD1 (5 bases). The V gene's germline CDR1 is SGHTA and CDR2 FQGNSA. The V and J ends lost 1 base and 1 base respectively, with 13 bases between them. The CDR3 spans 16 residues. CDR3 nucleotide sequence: TGTGCCAGCAGCTTAGTAATGGGACGGAGTAACTATGGCTACACCTTC. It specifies CASSLVMGRSNYGYTF.

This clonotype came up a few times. The CDR3 protein is CASSAGGGNNEQYF. The CDR3, as DNA: TGTGCCAGCAGCGCCGGGGGCGGGAACAATGAGCAGTACTTC. This sequence joins TRBV7-9 and TRBJ2-7, with D perhaps matching TRBD1 or TRBD2 (6 bases each). Germline CDR1 and CDR2: SEHNR and FQNEAQ (reference sequence). This CDR3 contains 14 residues. The V gene lost 5 bases and the J gene lost 7 bases, with 18 bases spanning the gap.

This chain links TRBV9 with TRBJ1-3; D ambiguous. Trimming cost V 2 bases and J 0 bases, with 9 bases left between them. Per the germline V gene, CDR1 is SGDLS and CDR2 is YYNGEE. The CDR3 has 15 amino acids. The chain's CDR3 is CASSVREGSGNTIYF. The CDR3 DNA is TGTGCCAGCAGCGTTCGGGAGGGCTCTGGAAACACCATATATTTT.